This T cell receptor (beta chain) was sequenced during a study of CD8 T cells in Susac syndrome. The CDR3 totals 17 residues. Germline CDR1 is SGHRS and CDR2 is YFSETQ. J lost 2 bases, V lost 0 bases, and 7 bases had no gene match. With regard to this clonotype: Its antigen remains unknown.

Study-level results: The authors found sixteen Susac-specific public clones in total CD8+ repertoires and four to six in CD8+ TEMRA repertoires.

Random-hexamer reverse transcription was applied to roughly 0.5 to 1 ug RNA. TCRdb ran MiXCR on the immunoSEQ multiplex PCR reads and lists one entry per CDR3 protein. The sample has approximately 190,000 distinct CDR3 sequences, 85% to 95% seen once. Sequencing input: CD8+ T cells from PBMCs. This receptor was obtained from a human donor with Susac syndrome. The chain is built from TRBV5-1 and TRBJ2-1, with TRBD2 matching over 8 bases. Here the CDR3 reads CASSLGFSGTTYNEQFF. The CDR3 nucleotides are TGCGCCAGCAGCTTGGGGTTTAGCGGGACCACCTACAATGAGCAGTTCTTC.